The clone carrying this T cell receptor beta chain has at least ten counts. Its target is not known. With the library built for alpha chains, this beta chain is off target and its frequency is not meaningful. TCRdb passed the 5' RACE reads through MiXCR, listing each CDR3 protein once. The table lists 4,000 or so distinct CDR3 sequences, about 9.2% of them singletons. These data are taken from a study of spatial heterogeneity in lung cancer. Study conclusions and caveats: Higher tumor mutation counts went along with higher counts of expanded intratumoral alpha and beta TCRs.

The time point was: sample taken at primary tumor resection. This receptor was taken from a male donor with early-stage non-small cell lung cancer. The material was lung tumor tissue, obtained at surgery.

CDR3 nucleotides: TGTGCCAGCACCTCGGGTGCTCAAGGGCCCCAGCATTTT. Its translation: CASTSGAQGPQHF. The rearrangement links TRBV6-6 to TRBJ1-5; D is uncertain. The germline V and J ends were trimmed by 7 bases and 9 bases, with 16 bases remaining between them. CDR1 and CDR2 from the germline V gene are MNHNY and SVGAGI (reference sequence). The CDR3 loop spans 13 amino acids.